The T cell receptor (beta chain) described here comes from a study of circulating tumor DNA in untreated peripheral T-cell lymphoma. Profiling relied on immunoSEQ multiplex PCR, and the TCRdb table lists in-frame clones only, not all of them. The sample has around 2,500 clones, around 63% seen once; the top ten hold roughly 15%. The length of the CDR3 is 18 residues. This receptor was obtained from a human donor with peripheral T-cell lymphoma. This chain connects TRBV7-5 to TRBJ2-5. TRBV7-5 is a recognized pseudogene. Source material: tumor tissue. For the CDR3, the DNA is TGTGCCAGCAGCGGTTTGCCACTCTCCGGCAGAGAGCAAGAGACCCAGTACTTC. Translation: CASSGLPLSGREQETQYF.